These 17 T cell receptor beta chains were all obtained from the same sample, sequenced in a study of OX40 agonist ivuxolimab in advanced cancers. The method behind the library was the immunoSEQ multiplex PCR assay. Here the immuneACCESS table is served through TCRdb, limited to in-frame sequences with V and J called. Missing clones are a known gap in these copies; in checked studies unresolved V genes cover under half, and the rest lacks a known reason. The sample table holds roughly 73,000 clones, of which more than 70% were seen once. Jointly, the top ten make up over 2% of the sample. Specimen: CD4+ or CD8+ T cells sorted from blood, collected in a trial of the OX40 agonist ivuxolimab. These receptors all come from an adult with an advanced solid tumor such as melanoma, head and neck, liver or kidney cancer.

V is TRBV5-1 and J is TRBJ2-7; D may be TRBD1 (6 bases). Looked up from germline, CDR1 is SGHRS and CDR2 is YFSETQ. The CDR3 sequence is 14 residues long. Trimming stripped 4 bases from V and 2 bases from J, with 13 bases between. The CDR3, as DNA: TGCGCCAGCAGCATGACAGGAGTCACCTACGAGCAGTACTTC. Translating it yields CASSMTGVTYEQYF.

This clone was observed a few times. The gene calls are TRBV7-8 and TRBJ2-1; tentatively, D is TRBD2 (6 bases). Trimming removed 5 bases from V and 2 bases from J, with 16 bases in between. The CDR3 sequence is 16 residues long. The germline gives CDR1 SGHVS, CDR2 FQNEAQ. The CDR3 loop reads CASSLWSRGTYNEQFF. The CDR3 nucleotides are TGTGCCAGCAGCCTGTGGTCGCGGGGCACCTACAATGAGCAGTTCTTC.

With regard to this clone: One end of the junction varies from germline; a read error may be responsible. V and J are TRBV6-6 and TRBJ2-2, with a weak D call TRBD2 (5 bases). CDR1 is MNHNY, CDR2 SVGAGI, per germline (reference sequence). The CDR3 consists of 15 residues. The CDR3 nucleotides read TGTGCCAGTCGTGAGGGCACTTCGAACACCGGGGAGCTGCTTTTT. It encodes CASREGTSNTGELLF.

The chain recombines TRBV28 with TRBJ1-1, with no clear D. Germline V CDR1 and CDR2: MDHEN, SYDVKM. The CDR3 length is 12 residues. Trimming took 8 bases from V and 4 from J, leaving 11 bases between them. The CDR3 spells CASSFLPTEAFF. DNA for the CDR3: TGTGCCAGCTCCTTCTTGCCCACTGAAGCTTTCTTT.

This sequence joins TRBV7-3 and TRBJ1-2, with no clear D. Trimming removed 0 bases from V and 2 bases from J, with 7 bases in between. Germline V gene data show CDR1 as SGHTA and CDR2 as FQGTGA. The length of the CDR3 is 14 residues. The CDR3 is CASSLTRENYGYTF. The CDR3 DNA is TGTGCCAGCAGCTTAACCCGGGAAAACTATGGCTACACCTTC.

This clone was detected a few times. The V and J genes are TRBV4-2 and TRBJ2-1; a possible D gene is TRBD1 (5 bases). Trimming took off 2 bases at V and 6 bases at J, with 8 bases between the two ends. The CDR3 loop spans 13 amino acids. In germline, CDR1 is LGHNA, CDR2 YNFKEQ. In DNA, the CDR3 is TGTGCCAGCAGCCAAAGGGGCGGCAATGAGCAGTTCTTC. Encoded protein: CASSQRGGNEQFF.

CDR3 loop: CASSLGAGKGNEQFF. The CDR3, as DNA: TGCGCCAGCAGCTTGGGAGCAGGGAAGGGCAATGAGCAGTTCTTC. The chain couples TRBV5-1 to TRBJ2-1; D is perhaps TRBD1 (5 bases). Trimming took off 0 bases at V and 6 bases at J, with 13 bases between the two ends. The CDR3 is 15 amino acids. Per the germline V gene, CDR1 is SGHRS and CDR2 is YFSETQ.

V usage is TRBV12-5 and J usage is TRBJ1-1, with no clear D. This CDR3 contains 14 residues. V was cut by 6 bases and J by 8 bases, with 19 bases left in between. Germline-derived CDR1 and CDR2 are LGHNT and FRNRAP. CDR3 coding DNA: TGTGCTAGTGGCCCCCCTCAAACCCCCAACGAAGCTTTCTTT. Protein: CASGPPQTPNEAFF.

The chain joins TRBV7-3 to TRBJ2-7; the D gene is possibly TRBD2 (6 bases). CDR1 is SGHTA and CDR2 is FQGTGA in the germline V gene. The CDR3 runs 14 residues. Trimming cost V 5 bases and J 3 bases, with 14 bases left between them. This CDR3 reads CASSREGRNYEQYF. The CDR3 DNA follows: TGTGCCAGCAGCCGAGAGGGGAGGAACTACGAGCAGTACTTC.

The chain joins TRBV6-6 to TRBJ1-2; no firm D call. From germline, CDR1 is MNHNY and CDR2 SVGAGI (reference sequence). Trimming removed 2 bases at V and 4 bases at J, with 14 bases between. CDR3 size: 15 residues. CDR3 loop: CASSYDLNKGYGYTF. Written as DNA, the CDR3 is TGTGCCAGCAGTTACGACCTAAACAAGGGCTATGGCTACACCTTC.

This chain links TRBV9 with TRBJ2-3; TRBD2 aligns across 7 bases. The CDR3 spans 15 residues. The V segment lost 3 bases and the J segment 3 bases; nucleotides outside the gene matches: 7. The V gene's germline CDR1 is SGDLS and CDR2 YYNGEE. In nucleotides, the CDR3 is TGTGCCAGCAGCGAAAGCGGGGTGAAAACAGATACGCAGTATTTT. It yields the protein CASSESGVKTDTQYF.

The rearrangement links TRBV11-2 to TRBJ1-4; 9 bases are a match to TRBD1. J lost 8 bases, V lost 6 bases, and 7 bases had no gene match. Germline V gives CDR1 SGHAT, CDR2 FQNNGV. This CDR3 spans 14 amino acids. The DNA of the CDR3 is TGTGCCAGCAGTTTTACAGGGGGCGCGGAAAAACTGTTTTTT. It yields the protein CASSFTGGAEKLFF.

The chain joins TRBV14 to TRBJ2-1; D may match TRBD1 or TRBD2 (5 bases each). CDR1 SGHDN and CDR2 FVKESK come from the germline V gene. V was pared by 0 bases and J by 8 bases, with 17 bases between. CDR3 size: 16 residues. Here the CDR3 reads CASSQDPGRRNDEQFF. CDR3 coding DNA: TGTGCCAGCAGCCAAGATCCGGGACGAAGGAACGATGAGCAGTTCTTC. Supplemented by reference TRBV14 and TRBJ2-1, the full variable domain reads EAGVTQFPSHSVIEKGQTVTLRCDPISGHDNLYWYRRVMGKEIKFLLHFVKESKQDESGMPNNRFLAERTGGTYSTLKVQPAELEDSGVYFCASSQDPGRRNDEQFFGPGTRLTVL.

The chain couples TRBV7-9 to TRBJ1-2, with 7 nucleotides matching TRBD1. Germline V gene sequence: CDR1 SEHNR, CDR2 FQNEAQ (reference sequence). With 4 bases clipped from V and 6 bases from J, the junction kept 8 bases outside the gene matches. The CDR3 loop spans 14 amino acids. The CDR3 sequence is CASSSLGGGDGYTF. The CDR3 nucleotides read TGTGCCAGCAGCTCTTTGGGAGGGGGCGATGGCTACACCTTC.

This chain connects TRBV4-2 to TRBJ2-7; 9 nucleotides match TRBD2. V was pared by 1 base and J by 0 bases, with 4 bases of the junction left unmatched. The germline gives CDR1 LGHNA, CDR2 YNFKEQ. The CDR3 sequence is 16 residues long. The CDR3 here is CASSQGSGGVSYEQYF. In DNA, the CDR3 is TGTGCCAGCAGCCAAGGTAGCGGGGGAGTCTCCTACGAGCAGTACTTC.

In DNA, the CDR3 is TGTGCCAGTAGTATCCAGGGTAGAGAGACCCAGTACTTC. It specifies CASSIQGRETQYF. The chain recombines TRBV19 with TRBJ2-5; D might be TRBD1 (5 bases). The germline gives CDR1 LNHDA, CDR2 SQIVND (reference sequence). The CDR3 loop spans 13 amino acids. Trimming left V 3 bases short and J 4 bases short, with 9 bases between.

The chain carries TRBV18 and TRBJ1-5; the match to TRBD1 covers 9 bases. The germline V gene has CDR1 KGHSH and CDR2 LQKENI. The ends lost 3 bases at V and 3 bases at J; junction bases unmatched: 3. There are 15 residues in the CDR3. As DNA, the CDR3 is TGTGCCAGCTCACCGGACAGGGGCTCCAATCAGCCCCAGCATTTT. Protein product: CASSPDRGSNQPQHF.